This T cell receptor (beta chain) was captured by sequencing in a study of blood T cell repertoires in COVID-19. Overall study: PBMCs, B-cell-depleted T cells, or T cells provided the cDNA or gDNA that made up the material.

Some clones are missing from TCRdb's copy, which holds only in-frame ones; the method was immunoSEQ multiplex PCR. The sample carries tens of thousands of clones, approximately 90% recorded once. The V gene lost 0 bases and the J gene lost 5 bases, with 10 bases spanning the gap. The CDR3 runs to 14 residues. CDR1 is MGHRA and CDR2 is YSYEKL in the germline V gene. Sequenced: peripheral blood. The sequence came from a woman of 80 years or more with active COVID-19. This chain uses TRBV4-1 with TRBJ1-1; D not certain. In DNA form, the CDR3 reads TGCGCCAGCAGCCAAGATAGGGAGTGGACTGAAGCTTTCTTT. Translated, it gives CASSQDREWTEAFF.